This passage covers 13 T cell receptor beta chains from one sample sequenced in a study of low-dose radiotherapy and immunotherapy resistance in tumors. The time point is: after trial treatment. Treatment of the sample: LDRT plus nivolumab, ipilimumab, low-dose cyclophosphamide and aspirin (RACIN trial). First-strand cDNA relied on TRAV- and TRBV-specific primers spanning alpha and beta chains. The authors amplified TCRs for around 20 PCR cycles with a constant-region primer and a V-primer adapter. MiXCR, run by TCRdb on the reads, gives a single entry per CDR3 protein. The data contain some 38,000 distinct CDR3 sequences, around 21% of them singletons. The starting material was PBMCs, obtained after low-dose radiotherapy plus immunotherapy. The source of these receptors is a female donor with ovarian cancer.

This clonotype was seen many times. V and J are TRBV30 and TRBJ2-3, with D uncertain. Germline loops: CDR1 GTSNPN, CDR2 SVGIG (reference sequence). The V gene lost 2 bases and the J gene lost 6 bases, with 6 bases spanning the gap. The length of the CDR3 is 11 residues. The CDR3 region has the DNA TGTGCCTGGAGTCCGTCGGATACGCAGTATTTT. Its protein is CAWSPSDTQYF.

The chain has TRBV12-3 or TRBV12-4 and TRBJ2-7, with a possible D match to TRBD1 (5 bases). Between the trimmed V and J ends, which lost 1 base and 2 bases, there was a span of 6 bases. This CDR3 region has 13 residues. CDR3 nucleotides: TGTGCCAGCAGTTTAGGGACACCCTACGAGCAGTACTTC. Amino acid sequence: CASSLGTPYEQYF.

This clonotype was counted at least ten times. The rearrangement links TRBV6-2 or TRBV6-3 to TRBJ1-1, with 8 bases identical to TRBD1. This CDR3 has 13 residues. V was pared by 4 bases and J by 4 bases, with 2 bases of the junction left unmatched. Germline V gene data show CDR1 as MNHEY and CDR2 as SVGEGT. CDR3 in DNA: TGTGCCAGCAGTTTTACAGGGGGCACTGAAGCTTTCTTT. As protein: CASSFTGGTEAFF.

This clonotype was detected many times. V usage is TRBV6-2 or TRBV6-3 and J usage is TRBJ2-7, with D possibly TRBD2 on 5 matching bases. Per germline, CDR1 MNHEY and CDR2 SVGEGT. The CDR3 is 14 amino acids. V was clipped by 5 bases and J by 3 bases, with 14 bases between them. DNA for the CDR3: TGTGCCAGCAGTACGACTACTACAATCTACGAGCAGTACTTC. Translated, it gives CASSTTTTIYEQYF.

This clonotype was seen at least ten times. For the CDR3, the DNA is TGTGCCAGCAGTCCCGCCGGCGGGGCCTACGAGCAGTACTTC. Its protein is CASSPAGGAYEQYF. The chain uses TRBV12-3 or TRBV12-4 and TRBJ2-7, with D perhaps matching TRBD2 (6 bases). The CDR3 sequence is 14 residues long. Trimming took 5 bases from V and 2 from J, leaving 13 bases between them.

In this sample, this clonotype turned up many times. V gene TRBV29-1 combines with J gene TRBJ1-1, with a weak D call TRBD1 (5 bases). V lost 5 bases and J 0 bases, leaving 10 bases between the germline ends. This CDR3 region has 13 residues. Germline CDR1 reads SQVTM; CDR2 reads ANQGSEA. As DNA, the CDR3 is TGCAGCGTTCAGCCAGGGTTGAACACTGAAGCTTTCTTT. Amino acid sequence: CSVQPGLNTEAFF. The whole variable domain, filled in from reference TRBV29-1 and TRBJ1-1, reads SAVISQKPSRDICQRGTSLTIQCQVDSQVTMMFWYRQQPGQSLTLIATANQGSEATYESGFVIDKFPISRPNLTFSTLTVSNMSPEDSSIYLCSVQPGLNTEAFFGQGTRLTVV.

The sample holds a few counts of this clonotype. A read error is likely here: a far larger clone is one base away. CDR3 nucleotide sequence: TGTGCCAGCAGTTACTGGGCAGCGGGGGGGTATGAGCGGTTCTTC. It specifies CASSYWAAGGYERFF. The V and J genes are TRBV6-8 and TRBJ2-1; TRBD2 matches 10 bases. The CDR3 sequence is 15 residues long. The germline V gene has CDR1 MNHGY and CDR2 SAAAGT.

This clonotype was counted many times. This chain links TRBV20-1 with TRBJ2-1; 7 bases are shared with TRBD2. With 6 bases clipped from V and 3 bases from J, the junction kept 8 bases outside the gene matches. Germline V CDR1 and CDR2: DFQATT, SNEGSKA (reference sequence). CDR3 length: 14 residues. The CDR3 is CSAAGQRGYNEQFF. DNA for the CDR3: TGCAGTGCAGCAGGCCAGCGGGGCTACAATGAGCAGTTCTTC.

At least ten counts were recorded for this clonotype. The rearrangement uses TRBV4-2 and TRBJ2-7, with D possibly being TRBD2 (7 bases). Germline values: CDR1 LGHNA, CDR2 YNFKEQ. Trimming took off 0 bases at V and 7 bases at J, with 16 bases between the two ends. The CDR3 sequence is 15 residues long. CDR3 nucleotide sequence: TGTGCCAGCAGCCAAGATCCCGGGGGGCCAGGAGAGCAGTACTTC. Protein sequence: CASSQDPGGPGEQYF.

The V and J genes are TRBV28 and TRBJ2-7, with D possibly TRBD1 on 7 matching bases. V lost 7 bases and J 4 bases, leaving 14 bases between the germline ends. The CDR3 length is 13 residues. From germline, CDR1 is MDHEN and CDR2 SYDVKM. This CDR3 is CASKGGGFYEQYF. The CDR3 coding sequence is TGTGCCAGCAAAGGAGGGGGCTTTTACGAGCAGTACTTC.

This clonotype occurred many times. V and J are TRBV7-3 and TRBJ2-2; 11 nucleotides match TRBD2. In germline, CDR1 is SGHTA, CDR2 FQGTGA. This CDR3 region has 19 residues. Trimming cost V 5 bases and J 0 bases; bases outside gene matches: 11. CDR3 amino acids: CASSPEGSGGASNTGELFF. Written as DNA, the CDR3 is TGTGCCAGCAGCCCCGAGGGTAGCGGGGGGGCTTCGAACACCGGGGAGCTGTTTTTT.

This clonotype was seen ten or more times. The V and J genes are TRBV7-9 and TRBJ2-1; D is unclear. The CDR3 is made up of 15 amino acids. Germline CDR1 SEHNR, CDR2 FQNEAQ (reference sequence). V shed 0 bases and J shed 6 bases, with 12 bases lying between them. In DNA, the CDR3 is TGTGCCAGCAGCTTAGCGCTGCCAGCCCCCAATGAGCAGTTCTTC. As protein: CASSLALPAPNEQFF.

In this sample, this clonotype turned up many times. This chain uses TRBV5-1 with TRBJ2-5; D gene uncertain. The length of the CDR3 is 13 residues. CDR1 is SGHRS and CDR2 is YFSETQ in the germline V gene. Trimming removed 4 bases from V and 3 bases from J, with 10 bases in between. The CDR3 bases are TGCGCCAGCAGCCCTTTATCGGAAGAGACCCAGTACTTC. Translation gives CASSPLSEETQYF.